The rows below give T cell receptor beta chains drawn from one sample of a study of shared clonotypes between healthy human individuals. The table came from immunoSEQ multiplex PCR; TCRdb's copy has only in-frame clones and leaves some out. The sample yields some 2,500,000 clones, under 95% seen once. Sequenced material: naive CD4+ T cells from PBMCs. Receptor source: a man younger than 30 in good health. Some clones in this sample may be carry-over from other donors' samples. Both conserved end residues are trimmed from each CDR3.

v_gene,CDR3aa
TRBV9,ASSGGGDNEKLF
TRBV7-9,ASSLKGSSGSYNEQF
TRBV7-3,ASSLTGWENTGELF
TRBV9,ASSVDRSSVETQY
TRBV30,AGSRSGYEQY
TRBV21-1,ASRPQGSNEQF
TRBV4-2,ASSQGRHFYEQY
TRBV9,ASSVSGGWVSNEKLF
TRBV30,AFQGTSDQPQH
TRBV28,ASSPKTGGGETQY
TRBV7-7,ASSTGPSTGELF
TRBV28,ASGTPIY
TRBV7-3,ASSLFPLETQY
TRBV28,ASSVSGANVLT
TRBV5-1,ASSSGSDTQY
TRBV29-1,SAKASGRSYEQY
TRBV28,ASSLRQGYEQY
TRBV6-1,ASRQGYQETQY
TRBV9,ASSGEQGRGTEAF
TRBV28,ASSSTSGNGMAGELF
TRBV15,ATSYGQGVSHEQY
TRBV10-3,AISESQQGATYNEQF
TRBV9,ASSDIPGLNNEQF
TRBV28,ASSLSRNSGANVLT
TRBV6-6,ASTRTSGRAGHEQF
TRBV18,ASSEGGGEKLF
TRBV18,ASSHDTYSNQPQH
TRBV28,ASSSGREGGQPQH
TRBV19,ASNQGGSNTEAF
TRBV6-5,ASSLAGGPHEQY
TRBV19,ASSIGGGTGELF
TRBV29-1,SVEEITPSTDTQY
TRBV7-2,ASSPGRSSYNEQF
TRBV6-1,ASSETGQDYGYT
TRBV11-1,ASSLGGPDTQY
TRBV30,AWSDPLRQRQGTDTQY
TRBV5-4,ASSLDPENTEAF
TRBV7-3,ASSLTGLDTGELF
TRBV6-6,ASSKPGTDANYGYT
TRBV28,ASTQANYGYT
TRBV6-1,ASSPAAHGETQY
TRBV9,ASSVGSTSATGELF
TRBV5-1,ASSATGARDTQY
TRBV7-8,ASSLSSGNIYGYT